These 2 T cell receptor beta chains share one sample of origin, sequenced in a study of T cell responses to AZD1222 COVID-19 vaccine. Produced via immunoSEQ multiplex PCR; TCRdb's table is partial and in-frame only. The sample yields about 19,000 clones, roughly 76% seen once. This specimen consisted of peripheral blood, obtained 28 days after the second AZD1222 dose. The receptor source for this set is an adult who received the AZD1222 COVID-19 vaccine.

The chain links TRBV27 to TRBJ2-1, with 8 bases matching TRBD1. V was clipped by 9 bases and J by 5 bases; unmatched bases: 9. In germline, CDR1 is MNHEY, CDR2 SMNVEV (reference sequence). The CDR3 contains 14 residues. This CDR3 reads CASSDRAANNEQFF. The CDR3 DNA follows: TGTGCCAGTTCGGACAGGGCAGCGAACAATGAGCAGTTCTTC.

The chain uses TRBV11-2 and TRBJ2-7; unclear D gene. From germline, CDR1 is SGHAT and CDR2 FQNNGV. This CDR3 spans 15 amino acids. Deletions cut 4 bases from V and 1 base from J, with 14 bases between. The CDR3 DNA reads TGTGCCAGCAGCTCGTACCCGGAACATTCCTACGAGCAGTACTTC. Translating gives CASSSYPEHSYEQYF.